These 8 T cell receptor beta chains came from one sample sequenced in a study of regulatory T cells in long-lasting Graves disease. The time point is: newly diagnosed GD, antithyroid drugs for less than 3 months. RNA extracted from PBMCs served as the sequencing template. CDR3 regions were amplified by Arm-PCR using iRepertoire HTBI primers to build TCR beta libraries. Each CDR3 protein gets one entry after TCRdb re-called the multiplex PCR reads with MiXCR. The table shows approximately 350,000 distinct CDR3 sequences, with approximately 10% occurring only once. These data were also reused for a study on T cells in Graves' hyperthyroidism and ophthalmopathy.

This sample comprised peripheral blood mononuclear cells (PBMCs), obtained at new diagnosis, from a patient treated with antithyroid drugs. The receptors come from a woman aged 18 to 35 with Graves disease.

This clonotype appeared many times. The chain employs TRBV9 and TRBJ2-1; D might be TRBD2 (6 bases). The CDR3 runs 16 residues. V dropped 0 bases and J dropped 4 bases, with 14 bases sitting between them. CDR1 is SGDLS and CDR2 is YYNGEE in the germline V gene. The CDR3 loop is CASSVVGSGVYNEQFF. CDR3 nucleotide sequence: TGTGCCAGCAGCGTAGTTGGGTCGGGAGTGTACAATGAGCAGTTCTTC.

The rearrangement uses TRBV27 and TRBJ1-1; D unresolved. The ends were cut back, 7 bases at V and 2 bases at J, with 11 bases in the middle. The germline V gene has CDR1 MNHEY and CDR2 SMNVEV (reference sequence). The CDR3 spans 13 residues. DNA of the CDR3: TGTGCCAGCACCGGGAGGGCTAACACTGAAGCTTTCTTT. Translation: CASTGRANTEAFF.

The chain carries TRBV27 and TRBJ1-1; no definite D call. Trimming pared 0 bases from V and 6 bases from J, leaving 17 bases between. The CDR3 has 16 amino acids. The germline V gene encodes CDR1 MNHEY and CDR2 SMNVEV (reference sequence). The CDR3 DNA follows: TGTGCCAGCAGTTTATCCATCCAGGCTGGGGTATCTGAAGCTTTCTTT. It codes for CASSLSIQAGVSEAFF.

This clonotype was recorded many times. The chain joins TRBV12-3 or TRBV12-4 to TRBJ2-7; maybe TRBD1 (6 bases). The CDR3 sequence is 17 residues long. Trimming left V 5 bases short and J 2 bases short, with 22 bases between. The chain's CDR3 is CASSALGGGTSAYEQYF. The CDR3, as DNA: TGTGCCAGCAGTGCACTAGGGGGTGGGACATCCGCCTACGAGCAGTACTTC.

The chain recombines TRBV12-3 or TRBV12-4 with TRBJ1-6, with 8 bases lining up with TRBD1. J was trimmed by 7 bases and V by 3 bases; bases with no gene match: 5. The CDR3 covers 15 residues. The CDR3 DNA reads as TGTGCCAGCAGTTTGGACAGGGCAAAAAATTCACCCCTCCACTTT. Translation gives CASSLDRAKNSPLHF.

This clonotype turned up a few times. The chain couples TRBV15 to TRBJ2-7; D might be TRBD1 or TRBD2, each matching 5 bases. In germline, CDR1 is LNHNV, CDR2 YYDKDF (reference sequence). The CDR3 totals 15 residues. V shed 5 bases and J shed 0 bases, with 14 bases lying between them. CDR3 nucleotide sequence: TGTGCCACCAGCGAGGGGCCCACGATCTCCTACGAGCAGTACTTC. The encoded protein is CATSEGPTISYEQYF.

This clonotype was counted ten times or more. The chain recombines TRBV5-1 with TRBJ2-7, with TRBD1 matching over 8 bases. This CDR3 has 14 residues. V was pared by 2 bases and J by 3 bases, with 4 bases of the junction left unmatched. CDR1 is SGHRS and CDR2 is YFSETQ in the germline V gene. This CDR3 is CASSFRTGFYEQYF. The CDR3 nucleotides are TGCGCCAGCAGCTTTCGGACAGGGTTCTACGAGCAGTACTTC.

This clonotype was observed many times. The rearrangement joins TRBV12-3 or TRBV12-4 to TRBJ1-6; D not certain. The CDR3 length is 14 residues. Trimming took 3 bases from V and 7 from J, leaving 10 bases between them. DNA for the CDR3: TGTGCCAGCAGTTTTGGGTTGGGAAATTCACCCCTCCACTTT. Amino acid sequence: CASSFGLGNSPLHF.